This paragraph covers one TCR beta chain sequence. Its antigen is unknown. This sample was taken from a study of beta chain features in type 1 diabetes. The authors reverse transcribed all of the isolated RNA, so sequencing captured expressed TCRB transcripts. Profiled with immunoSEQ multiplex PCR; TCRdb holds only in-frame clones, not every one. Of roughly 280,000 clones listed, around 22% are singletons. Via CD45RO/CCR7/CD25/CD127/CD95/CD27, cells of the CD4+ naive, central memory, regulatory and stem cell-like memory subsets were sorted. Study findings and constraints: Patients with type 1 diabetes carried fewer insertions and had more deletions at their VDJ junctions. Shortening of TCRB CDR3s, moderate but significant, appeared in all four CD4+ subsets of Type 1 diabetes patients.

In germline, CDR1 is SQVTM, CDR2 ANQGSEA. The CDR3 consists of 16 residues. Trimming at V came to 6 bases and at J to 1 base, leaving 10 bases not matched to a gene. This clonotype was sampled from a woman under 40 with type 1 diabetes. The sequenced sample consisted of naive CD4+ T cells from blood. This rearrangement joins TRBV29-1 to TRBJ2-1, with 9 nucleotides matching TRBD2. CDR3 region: CSVPSRRGGSYNEQFF. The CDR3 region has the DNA TGCAGCGTCCCCTCCCGGCGGGGGGGGTCCTACAATGAGCAGTTCTTC.